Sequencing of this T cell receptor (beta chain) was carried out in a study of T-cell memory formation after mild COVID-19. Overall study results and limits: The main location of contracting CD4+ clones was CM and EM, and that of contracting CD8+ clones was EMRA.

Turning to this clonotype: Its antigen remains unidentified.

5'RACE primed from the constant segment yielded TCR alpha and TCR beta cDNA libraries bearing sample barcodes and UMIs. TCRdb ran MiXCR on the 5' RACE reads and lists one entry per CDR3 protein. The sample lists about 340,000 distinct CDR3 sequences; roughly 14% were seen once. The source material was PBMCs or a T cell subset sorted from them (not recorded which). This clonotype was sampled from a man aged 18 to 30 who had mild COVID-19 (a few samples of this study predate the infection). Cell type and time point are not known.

CDR3: CASSFQGAGTEAFF. CDR3 coding DNA: TGTGCCAGCAGCTTTCAGGGGGCAGGGACTGAAGCTTTCTTT. The chain uses TRBV7-8 and TRBJ1-1; TRBD1 matches 8 bases. J lost 5 bases, V lost 3 bases, and 5 bases had no gene match. The germline V gene encodes CDR1 SGHVS and CDR2 FQNEAQ. This CDR3 has 14 amino acids.